The 17 T cell receptor beta chains in this list originate from one sample, sequenced in a study of identical twins. Each CDR3 protein is one row after TCRdb ran MiXCR on the 5' RACE reads. The sample lists under 250,000 distinct CDR3 sequences, around 10% seen once, with 4% to 6% in the top ten. Sequencing was carried out using memory (CD45RO+) T cells sorted from blood. The origin of the receptors is a woman aged 18-29 years in good health.

The chain employs TRBV24-1 and TRBJ2-1, with 10 positions matching TRBD1. Trimming took 4 bases from V and 5 from J; bases not matched to a gene: 4. The CDR3 contains 15 residues. Germline V gives CDR1 KGHDR, CDR2 SFDVKD. The CDR3 spells CATSDPGTGDNEQFF. CDR3 nucleotides: TGTGCCACCAGTGACCCCGGGACAGGGGACAATGAGCAGTTCTTC.

The rearrangement joins TRBV6-2 or TRBV6-3 to TRBJ2-3; 14 nucleotides line up with TRBD2. The CDR3 has 15 amino acids. CDR1 MNHEY and CDR2 SVGEGT come from the germline V gene. V shed 8 bases and J 4 bases; nucleotides not matched to a gene: 5. The CDR3 DNA reads TGTGCCAGCGCGGGGACTAGCGGGAGCGCAGATACGCAGTATTTT. This gives the protein CASAGTSGSADTQYF.

This clonotype was picked up many times. The J gene is TRBJ2-2, the V gene TRBV7-2; D unresolved. CDR3 length: 14 amino acids. Germline V gene lookup returns CDR1 SGHTA and CDR2 FQGNSA. Trimming cost V 1 base and J 6 bases, with 9 bases left between them. The CDR3 coding sequence is TGTGCCAGCAGCTTAGACCCCCAGGCCGGGGAGCTGTTTTTT. Its translation: CASSLDPQAGELFF.

In its sample, this clonotype was seen a few times. The rearrangement links TRBV6-1 to TRBJ2-7; D is possibly TRBD1 (6 bases). Germline assignment: CDR1 MNHNS and CDR2 SASEGT. The CDR3 is 12 residues long. V was shortened by 5 bases and J by 9 bases, with 14 bases between the two germline ends. CDR3 amino acids: CASSTGARGQYF. The DNA for the CDR3 is TGTGCCAGCAGTACAGGTGCCAGGGGGCAGTACTTC.

This chain connects TRBV29-1 to TRBJ2-7; D may be TRBD1 (6 bases). V was shortened by 6 bases and J by 4 bases, with 16 bases between the two germline ends. Germline loops: CDR1 SQVTM, CDR2 ANQGSEA. CDR3 length: 13 amino acids. For the CDR3, the DNA is TGCAGCGTCGCACCGACAGGAACATACGAGCAGTACTTC. Translation: CSVAPTGTYEQYF.

The sample holds many counts of this clonotype. This sequence joins TRBV20-1 and TRBJ2-1; D might be TRBD1 (6 bases). The V and J ends lost 3 bases and 3 bases respectively, with 12 bases between them. The CDR3 length is 14 residues. CDR1 and CDR2 (germline): DFQATT, SNEGSKA (reference sequence). The CDR3 DNA reads TGCAGTGCTAGTGAGGGGGTCTACTACAATGAGCAGTTCTTC. Amino acid sequence: CSASEGVYYNEQFF.

In its sample, this clonotype was seen many times. V and J are TRBV27 and TRBJ2-7; D may be TRBD1 (6 bases). V was trimmed by 6 bases and J by 4 bases, leaving 13 bases between them. Germline values: CDR1 MNHEY, CDR2 SMNVEV (reference sequence). CDR3 length equals 13 residues. The CDR3 coding sequence is TGTGCCAGCAGCGAAACAGGGTCGTACGAGCAGTACTTC. It specifies CASSETGSYEQYF.

J is TRBJ2-1 and V is TRBV4-3, with a weak D call TRBD1 (6 bases). The CDR3 has 15 amino acids. CDR1 LGHNA and CDR2 YSLEER come from the germline V gene. V shed 1 base and J shed 6 bases, with 13 bases lying between them. The CDR3: CASSQGTAAPNEQFF. The CDR3 DNA follows: TGCGCCAGCAGCCAAGGGACAGCGGCCCCCAATGAGCAGTTCTTC.

DNA for the CDR3: TGTGCCAGCAGCTTAAATAAGGGGGTTCTTGAGACCCAGTACTTC. This sequence encodes CASSLNKGVLETQYF. The chain is built from TRBV7-2 and TRBJ2-5, with D possibly matching TRBD1 (6 bases). This CDR3 is built from 15 residues. Germline V lookup: CDR1 SGHTA, CDR2 FQGNSA. Trimming stripped 2 bases from V and 5 bases from J, with 15 bases between.

This clonotype was observed a handful of times. V usage is TRBV3-1 and J usage is TRBJ2-6; D gene uncertain. Germline-derived CDR1 and CDR2 are LGHDT and YNNKEL (reference sequence). The V end was cut by 2 bases, the J end by 1 base, with 6 bases between. The CDR3 length is 15 residues. This CDR3 reads CASSQFASGANVLTF. The DNA for the CDR3 is TGTGCCAGCAGCCAATTCGCATCTGGGGCCAACGTCCTGACTTTC.

In its sample, this clonotype was seen a few times. V and J are TRBV7-2 and TRBJ2-3, with TRBD1 matching over 9 bases. The CDR3 has 16 amino acids. The ends lost 2 bases at V and 7 bases at J; junction bases unmatched: 10. Germline V gene data show CDR1 as SGHTA and CDR2 as FQGNSA. The CDR3 DNA follows: TGTGCCAGCAGCTTAATGGTTGGACAGGGGAGGAATACGCAGTATTTT. Translating it yields CASSLMVGQGRNTQYF. Drawing the rest from reference TRBV7-2 and TRBJ2-3, the complete variable domain is GAGVSQSPSNKVTEKGKDVELRCDPISGHTALYWYRQSLGQGLEFLIYFQGNSAPDKSGLPSDRFSAERTGGSVSTLTIQRTQQEDSAVYLCASSLMVGQGRNTQYFGPGTRLTVL.

This clonotype has only a few counts. This chain links TRBV2 with TRBJ2-1; no reliable D call. The CDR3 is made up of 12 amino acids. V was pared by 0 bases and J by 9 bases, with 6 bases between. Germline CDR1 SNHLY, CDR2 FYNNEI. The CDR3 protein is CASSEAAIEQFF. The DNA for the CDR3 is TGTGCCAGCAGTGAAGCGGCTATTGAGCAGTTCTTC.

This clonotype was observed a handful of times. The chain joins TRBV5-1 to TRBJ2-1, with 10 bases aligning to TRBD2. The germline gives CDR1 SGHRS, CDR2 YFSETQ. The CDR3 runs to 16 residues. Trimming removed 3 bases from V and 4 bases from J; junction bases left unmatched: 7. CDR3 loop: CASSYSGLASYNEQFF. CDR3 DNA: TGCGCCAGCAGCTATTCGGGACTAGCGAGTTACAATGAGCAGTTCTTC.

Comments on this clonotype: Its ends do not fully match the called genes, so a read error is possible. The chain uses TRBV15 and TRBJ1-1; D call uncertain. This CDR3 contains 16 residues. Germline V CDR1 and CDR2: LNHNV, YYDKDF (reference sequence). This chain's CDR3 is CATGRPGREAEAEAFF. CDR3 sequence (DNA): TGTGCCACCGGCAGGCCGGGCCGGGAGGCAGAGGCTGAAGCTTTCTTT.

CDR3 loop: CASSLSSFYEQYF. The CDR3 nucleotides read TGTGCCAGCAGCTTAAGTTCATTCTACGAGCAGTACTTC. The J gene is TRBJ2-7, the V gene TRBV7-6; D remains unclear. In germline, CDR1 is SGHVS, CDR2 FNYEAQ. The V end lost 2 bases, the J end lost 3 bases, and 8 bases lay between the germline ends. The CDR3 is 13 residues long.

This clonotype was counted many times. The chain is built from TRBV20-1 and TRBJ1-6, with 7 bases lining up with TRBD1. V shed 6 bases, J shed 10 bases, and the junction held 6 bases outside the gene matches. Germline-derived CDR1 and CDR2 are DFQATT and SNEGSKA (reference sequence). The CDR3 loop spans 12 amino acids. CDR3 nucleotide sequence: TGCAGTGCCCTGGACAGGATATCACCCCTCCACTTT. Translated, it gives CSALDRISPLHF.

The chain employs TRBV9 and TRBJ2-3; possibly TRBD2 for D (7 bases). Between the trimmed V and J ends, which lost 0 bases and 4 bases, there was a span of 15 bases. This CDR3 has 16 amino acids. Germline CDR1 and CDR2: SGDLS and YYNGEE. This CDR3 reads CASSVGAGARADTQYF. The CDR3 nucleotides are TGTGCCAGCAGCGTAGGGGCGGGGGCGAGGGCAGATACGCAGTATTTT.